The 28 T cell receptor beta chains reported below all come from one sample, sequenced in a study of PD-L1 blockade in urothelial cancer. Described time point: pretreatment peripheral blood. Sequencing was performed with immunoSEQ multiplex PCR; in TCRdb, only in-frame clones are kept and a portion is missing. The sample lists tens of thousands of clones, 65% to 90% occurring once. This specimen was PBMCs, taken around atezolizumab (anti-PD-L1) treatment. These receptor sequences come from a man aged 60 to 75 with urothelial cancer.

This chain links TRBV5-1 with TRBJ2-5; 9 bases align to TRBD2. Germline V gene data show CDR1 as SGHRS and CDR2 as YFSETQ. The CDR3 has 15 amino acids. Trimming cost V 1 base and J 4 bases; bases outside gene matches: 5. The CDR3 spells CASSLNSGGSETQYF. As DNA, the CDR3 is TGCGCCAGCAGCTTGAATAGCGGGGGTTCAGAGACCCAGTACTTC.

The chain recombines TRBV7-9 with TRBJ1-1; 10 bases match TRBD1. Trimming cost V 3 bases and J 3 bases; bases outside gene matches: 7. This CDR3 has 16 amino acids. The germline gives CDR1 SEHNR, CDR2 FQNEAQ (reference sequence). Here the CDR3 reads CASSLSTGGADTEAFF. The CDR3, as DNA: TGTGCCAGCAGCTTGTCGACAGGGGGCGCGGACACTGAAGCTTTCTTT. The entire variable domain, with the rest obtained from reference TRBV7-9 and TRBJ1-1, is as follows: DTGVSQNPRHKITKRGQNVTFRCDPISEHNRLYWYRQTLGQGPEFLTYFQNEAQLEKSRLLSDRFSAERPKGSFSTLEIQRTEQGDSAMYLCASSLSTGGADTEAFFGQGTRLTVV.

V usage is TRBV27 and J usage is TRBJ1-1; TRBD1 matches 9 bases. Germline values: CDR1 MNHEY, CDR2 SMNVEV (reference sequence). The CDR3 spans 17 residues. V was clipped by 1 base and J by 6 bases; unmatched bases: 12. The CDR3 bases are TGTGCCAGCAGTTTATTATGGACAGGGGTCGGTTCCCCTGAAGCTTTCTTT. Translating it yields CASSLLWTGVGSPEAFF.

In its sample, this clone was seen once. V gene TRBV5-1 combines with J gene TRBJ2-3, with 9 bases that match TRBD1. CDR1 SGHRS and CDR2 YFSETQ come from the germline V gene. V lost 3 bases to trimming and J lost 2 bases; unmatched junction nucleotides: 4. The CDR3 is 15 amino acids. The CDR3: CASSSGTGNTDTQYF. DNA of the CDR3: TGCGCCAGCAGCTCTGGGACAGGGAACACAGATACGCAGTATTTT.

The CDR3 spells CASSDIEKLFF. In DNA form, the CDR3 reads TGTGCCAGCAGTGACATTGAAAAACTGTTTTTT. The chain carries TRBV25-1 and TRBJ1-4; D is unclear. The V end was cut by 3 bases, the J end by 7 bases, with 3 bases between. The germline gives CDR1 MGHDK, CDR2 SYGVNS. This CDR3 has 11 amino acids.

The rearrangement links TRBV28 to TRBJ2-7; D not resolved. The CDR3 length is 15 residues. Germline assignment: CDR1 MDHEN and CDR2 SYDVKM. The ends were cut back, 4 bases at V and 9 bases at J, with 22 bases in the middle. As DNA, the CDR3 is TGTGCCAGCAGTTCCCCCCGACGGTCGACACTTGGGCAGTACTTC. Translated, it gives CASSSPRRSTLGQYF.

The chain combines TRBV28 with TRBJ2-7, with 9 bases identical to TRBD2. Trimming at V came to 3 bases and at J to 3 bases, leaving 6 bases not matched to a gene. The CDR3 is made up of 15 amino acids. The germline V gene encodes CDR1 MDHEN and CDR2 SYDVKM. The CDR3, as DNA: TGTGCCAGCAGTTTCGCTCAAGCGGGGGGCTACGAGCAGTACTTC. Its protein is CASSFAQAGGYEQYF. Complete variable domain (other parts from reference TRBV28 and TRBJ2-7): DVKVTQSSRYLVKRTGEKVFLECVQDMDHENMFWYRQDPGLGLRLIYFSYDVKMKEKGDIPEGYSVSREKKERFSLILESASTNQTSMYLCASSFAQAGGYEQYFGPGTRLTVT.

The chain joins TRBV6-5 to TRBJ1-2; 7 nucleotides line up with TRBD1. CDR3 length: 14 residues. Per the germline V gene, CDR1 is MNHEY and CDR2 is SVGAGI. The V gene end was trimmed by 6 bases and the J gene end by 5 bases; junction bases not matched to a gene: 9. CDR3 amino acids: CASSRQGNGYGYTF. The CDR3 nucleotides are TGTGCCAGCAGCAGACAGGGTAATGGGTATGGCTACACCTTC.

The V gene is TRBV4-2, the J gene TRBJ1-4; no reliable D call. The CDR3 is made up of 12 amino acids. Trimming stripped 8 bases from V and 0 bases from J, with 4 bases between. CDR1 and CDR2 (germline): LGHNA, YNFKEQ. The CDR3 reads CASRATNEKLFF. The CDR3, as DNA: TGTGCCAGCCGTGCAACTAATGAAAAACTGTTTTTT.

This chain connects TRBV5-8 to TRBJ1-3, with D unresolved. V lost 2 bases, J lost 1 base, and 7 bases lay in between. There are 14 residues in the CDR3. Germline V gene sequence: CDR1 SGHTS, CDR2 YDEGEE. CDR3 DNA sequence: TGTGCCAGCAGCTTTGTTTTATCTGGAAACACCATATATTTT. Encoded protein: CASSFVLSGNTIYF.

The V call is TRBV7-9, the J call TRBJ1-3; D unclear. Trimming took off 1 base at V and 4 bases at J, with 20 bases between the two ends. Germline-derived CDR1 and CDR2 are SEHNR and FQNEAQ (reference sequence). The CDR3 contains 18 residues. CDR3 in amino acids: CASSLGALSRTGGNTIYF. The CDR3 region has the DNA TGTGCCAGCAGCTTAGGCGCACTATCAAGGACTGGAGGAAACACCATATATTTT. The entire variable domain, with the rest obtained from reference TRBV7-9 and TRBJ1-3, is as follows: DTGVSQNPRHKITKRGQNVTFRCDPISEHNRLYWYRQTLGQGPEFLTYFQNEAQLEKSRLLSDRFSAERPKGSFSTLEIQRTEQGDSAMYLCASSLGALSRTGGNTIYFGEGSWLTVV.

Concerning this clone: Mismatch with germline at one junction end may stem from a read error. This rearrangement joins TRBV6-1 to TRBJ2-4; possibly TRBD2 for D (6 bases). The CDR3 loop spans 15 amino acids. The germline gives CDR1 MNHNS, CDR2 SASEGT. In DNA form, the CDR3 reads TGTGCCGGCAGTGCCTCTAGCGCGGCCAAAAACATTCAGTACTTC. This translates into CAGSASSAAKNIQYF.

The genes are TRBV5-4 and TRBJ2-3, with a possible D match to TRBD2 (7 bases). There are 15 residues in the CDR3. V lost 4 bases to trimming and J lost 5 bases, with 17 bases between them. Germline CDR1 SGHNT, CDR2 YYREEE (reference sequence). The CDR3 reads CASSPGPGGRDTQYF. CDR3 sequence (DNA): TGTGCCAGCAGCCCGGGCCCCGGGGGGCGAGATACGCAGTATTTT.

The table lists this clone with a few counts. The V and J genes are TRBV6-1 and TRBJ2-3; 8 bases align to TRBD2. The CDR3 has 13 residues. In germline, CDR1 is MNHNS, CDR2 SASEGT. With V trimmed by 6 bases and J by 4 bases, 3 bases remained unmatched. Here the CDR3 DNA reads TGTGCCAGCAGCCCCGGGAGGGCAGATACGCAGTATTTT. It translates to CASSPGRADTQYF.

This rearrangement joins TRBV2 to TRBJ1-5, with 10 positions matching TRBD1. The CDR3 contains 16 residues. V lost 6 bases to trimming and J lost 6 bases; unmatched junction nucleotides: 11. Germline CDR1 is SNHLY and CDR2 is FYNNEI. DNA for the CDR3: TGTGCCAGCAGGGAAACCGGGACAGGGGTCGGTCAGCCCCAGCATTTT. Translating gives CASRETGTGVGQPQHF.

V gene TRBV7-9 combines with J gene TRBJ2-1; 9 bases agree with TRBD2. Germline-derived CDR1 and CDR2 are SEHNR and FQNEAQ (reference sequence). V dropped 2 bases and J dropped 15; count of bases not matched to a gene: 11. CDR3 length: 14 residues. CDR3 bases: TGTGCCAGCAGCTTATTGACGAGCGGGGGGTTATGGTTCTTC. Its translation: CASSLLTSGGLWFF. Looking up the rest from reference TRBV7-9 and TRBJ2-1 gives the full variable domain: DTGVSQNPRHKITKRGQNVTFRCDPISEHNRLYWYRQTLGQGPEFLTYFQNEAQLEKSRLLSDRFSAERPKGSFSTLEIQRTEQGDSAMYLCASSLLTSGGLWFFGPGTRLTVL.

This chain connects TRBV6-1 to TRBJ1-5; 7 bases fit TRBD1. V shed 5 bases and J 10 bases; nucleotides not matched to a gene: 5. CDR3 length: 12 residues. Looked up from germline, CDR1 is MNHNS and CDR2 is SASEGT. As DNA, the CDR3 is TGTGCCAGCAGTCCACGACAGGGCCCCCAGCATTTT. Protein product: CASSPRQGPQHF.

V usage is TRBV6-1 and J usage is TRBJ1-4, with D possibly TRBD1 on 6 matching bases. The CDR3 totals 17 residues. V lost 2 bases, J lost 4 bases, and 17 bases lay in between. The V gene's germline CDR1 is MNHNS and CDR2 SASEGT. Here the CDR3 reads CASSERIGGGGNEKLFF. The CDR3 bases are TGTGCCAGCAGTGAAAGAATTGGGGGGGGCGGTAATGAAAAACTGTTTTTT.

This sequence joins TRBV2 and TRBJ2-2, with TRBD2 matching 8 bases. The J segment lost 5 bases and the V segment lost 7 bases, leaving 12 bases of the junction unmatched. Germline loops: CDR1 SNHLY, CDR2 FYNNEI. This CDR3 region has 16 residues. In DNA, the CDR3 is TGTGCCAGCACCCCCCGGCGGGGGGTCGGAACCGGGGAGCTGTTTTTT. Its translation: CASTPRRGVGTGELFF.

The chain uses TRBV10-3 and TRBJ2-7, with D tentatively TRBD1 (6 bases). The V and J ends lost 6 bases and 5 bases respectively, with 20 bases between them. There are 15 residues in the CDR3. The germline gives CDR1 ENHRY, CDR2 SYGVKD. The CDR3 loop is CAISDRKQGDNEQYF. The DNA for the CDR3 is TGTGCCATCAGCGATAGAAAACAGGGTGACAACGAGCAGTACTTC.

This chain links TRBV28 with TRBJ2-7; maybe TRBD2 (6 bases). This CDR3 is 16 amino acids long. The V end was cut by 8 bases, the J end by 1 base, with 21 bases between. Germline V lookup: CDR1 MDHEN, CDR2 SYDVKM. CDR3 sequence reads: CASGGLIRSGSYEQYF. In DNA, the CDR3 is TGTGCCAGCGGGGGACTCATAAGAAGCGGGTCCTACGAGCAGTACTTC.

CDR3 region: CASSQPSDRARVGTEAFF. CDR3 in DNA: TGCGCCAGCAGCCAGCCGTCGGACAGGGCTCGGGTCGGCACTGAAGCTTTCTTT. The gene calls are TRBV4-1 and TRBJ1-1; the match to TRBD1 covers 8 bases. Trimming removed 3 bases from V and 4 bases from J; junction bases left unmatched: 16. The CDR3 has 18 residues. Germline-derived CDR1 and CDR2 are MGHRA and YSYEKL.

This clone has a handful of counts. CDR3 amino acids: CASSQGGLGTEAFF. Here the CDR3 DNA reads TGTGCCAGCAGCCAAGGCGGGCTCGGCACTGAAGCTTTCTTT. The chain links TRBV14 to TRBJ1-1; D gene unclear. The CDR3 spans 14 residues. Trimming stripped 1 base from V and 4 bases from J, with 10 bases between. The germline CDR1 and CDR2 sequences are SGHDN and FVKESK.

The V gene is TRBV6-1, the J gene TRBJ1-2; D unclear. V gave up 7 bases and J gave up 5 bases, with 17 bases separating them. CDR3 length: 14 residues. Looked up from germline, CDR1 is MNHNS and CDR2 is SASEGT. CDR3 in amino acids: CASTPAPDFYGYTF. In nucleotides, the CDR3 is TGTGCCAGCACTCCCGCCCCAGATTTTTATGGCTACACCTTC.

The J gene is TRBJ2-3, the V gene TRBV11-3; 7 bases are shared with TRBD2. V lost 1 base and J lost 9; bases outside the gene matches: 4. This CDR3 comprises 13 residues. Germline lookup yields CDR1 SGHNT and CDR2 YENEEA. CDR3 sequence: CASSLGEGTTQYF. In DNA form, the CDR3 reads TGTGCCAGCAGCTTAGGGGAGGGGACGACGCAGTATTTT.

The chain links TRBV18 to TRBJ1-3; TRBD1 might be the D (5 bases). V was trimmed by 6 bases and J by 3 bases, leaving 15 bases between them. The CDR3 loop spans 15 amino acids. The germline CDR1 and CDR2 sequences are KGHSH and LQKENI. The CDR3 DNA reads as TGTGCCAGCTCCCTTACCCGGGACTTTGGAAACACCATATATTTT. This translates into CASSLTRDFGNTIYF.

This chain links TRBV7-9 with TRBJ2-1; 7 bases align to TRBD1. CDR3 length: 12 residues. Germline CDR1 reads SEHNR; CDR2 reads FQNEAQ (reference sequence). The V gene end was trimmed by 5 bases and the J gene end by 6 bases; junction bases not matched to a gene: 1. CDR3 amino acids: CASSPGGNEQFF. The CDR3, as DNA: TGTGCCAGCAGCCCAGGGGGCAATGAGCAGTTCTTC.

V usage is TRBV5-8 and J usage is TRBJ1-6; 11 bases fit TRBD1. The germline V gene has CDR1 SGHTS and CDR2 YDEGEE. Trimming at V came to 3 bases and at J to 7 bases, leaving 15 bases not matched to a gene. This CDR3 is 19 amino acids long. In nucleotides, the CDR3 is TGTGCCAGCAGCTCAAACAAATTAGGACAGGGGGCGGCAAATTCACCCCTCCACTTT. Its translation is CASSSNKLGQGAANSPLHF.